The 31 T cell receptor beta chains reported below all come from one sample, sequenced in a study of blood T cell repertoires in COVID-19 (TCRdb year 2020). The method was the immunoSEQ multiplex PCR assay. TCRdb carries this immuneACCESS record with in-frame sequences only. Its versions omit some clonotypes, under half of them owing to an unresolved V gene in the studies checked, with the rest unexplained. Counted in this sample were 50,000 to 70,000 clones; more than 85% of them appeared once. Under 8.5% of the sample comes from the top ten. Material for sequencing was peripheral blood. These receptors originate from a human donor with active COVID-19. The donor label of this sample is uncertain.

The genes are TRBV28 and TRBJ1-4, with TRBD1 as a possible D gene (5 bases). The CDR3 runs to 14 residues. V was pared by 3 bases and J by 8 bases, with 13 bases between. The germline gives CDR1 MDHEN, CDR2 SYDVKM. CDR3 loop: CASSLGQGWEKLFF. The CDR3 DNA is TGTGCCAGCAGTTTGGGGCAGGGATGGGAAAAACTGTTTTTT. Full variable domain (outside the CDR3, taken from reference TRBV28 and TRBJ1-4): DVKVTQSSRYLVKRTGEKVFLECVQDMDHENMFWYRQDPGLGLRLIYFSYDVKMKEKGDIPEGYSVSREKKERFSLILESASTNQTSMYLCASSLGQGWEKLFFGSGTQLSVL.

This clone was picked up a small number of times. The chain carries TRBV28 and TRBJ1-1; 8 bases map to TRBD1. CDR3 length: 16 residues. CDR1 and CDR2 from the germline V gene are MDHEN and SYDVKM. Trimming took 7 bases from V and 2 from J; bases not matched to a gene: 12. In DNA form, the CDR3 reads TGTGCCAGCACCAGTTCAGGGACAGGACTAAACACTGAAGCTTTCTTT. Protein: CASTSSGTGLNTEAFF.

The J gene is TRBJ2-3, the V gene TRBV10-2, with 7 bases fitting TRBD2. The CDR3 has 15 amino acids. In germline, CDR1 is WSHSY, CDR2 SAAADI. V lost 7 bases, J lost 4 bases, and 11 bases stayed unmatched. The CDR3 DNA is TGCGCCAGCATTGACCGGGGGGTTGGCGCAGATACGCAGTATTTT. Encoded protein: CASIDRGVGADTQYF.

The gene calls are TRBV6-2 or TRBV6-3 and TRBJ1-5, with D uncertain. Looked up from germline, CDR1 is MNHEY and CDR2 is SVGEGT. The CDR3 has 14 amino acids. V lost 0 bases to trimming and J lost 4 bases, with 7 bases between them. CDR3: CASSYSSRNQPQHF. In nucleotides, the CDR3 is TGTGCCAGCAGTTACTCGTCTCGGAATCAGCCCCAGCATTTT.

This clone appeared a few times. The J gene is TRBJ1-1, the V gene TRBV5-6; tentative D call: TRBD1 (5 bases). V lost 4 bases to trimming and J lost 3 bases, with 13 bases between them. The CDR3 has 14 residues. CDR1 is SGHDT, CDR2 YYEEEE, per germline. CDR3 nucleotides: TGTGCCAGCAGCCGCCGGGGGTGGTACACTGAAGCTTTCTTT. Translation: CASSRRGWYTEAFF.

V is TRBV2 and J is TRBJ1-5; TRBD1 matches 7 bases. Trimming cost V 7 bases and J 0 bases; bases outside gene matches: 3. The CDR3 totals 14 residues. Germline-derived CDR1 and CDR2 are SNHLY and FYNNEI. The CDR3 is CASTQGISNQPQHF. The CDR3 DNA sequence: TGTGCCAGCACACAGGGGATTAGCAATCAGCCCCAGCATTTT.

The rearrangement joins TRBV6-5 to TRBJ2-1, with 14 nucleotides matching TRBD2. V shed 5 bases and J 6 bases; nucleotides not matched to a gene: 3. Germline-derived CDR1 and CDR2 are MNHEY and SVGAGI. This CDR3 comprises 15 residues. CDR3 protein: CASSPGLAGANEQFF. CDR3 DNA sequence: TGTGCCAGCAGTCCGGGACTAGCGGGAGCCAATGAGCAGTTCTTC.

Comment on this clone: At the DNA level, this CDR3 is encoded by other sequences in the same sample as well. The gene calls are TRBV6-2 or TRBV6-3 and TRBJ2-7, with 8 nucleotides matching TRBD2. V was pared by 3 bases and J by 0 bases, with 4 bases of the junction left unmatched. The CDR3 is 15 residues long. CDR1 is MNHEY, CDR2 SVGEGT, per germline. CDR3 in DNA: TGTGCCAGCAGTTATTCGGGGGGGAGCTCCTACGAGCAGTACTTC. The encoded protein is CASSYSGGSSYEQYF.

The V call is TRBV19, the J call TRBJ1-5; 8 positions agree with TRBD1. This CDR3 is built from 13 residues. V lost 10 bases to trimming and J lost 7 bases; unmatched junction nucleotides: 9. Looked up from germline, CDR1 is LNHDA and CDR2 is SQIVND (reference sequence). CDR3 sequence reads: CATSKQGGQPQHF. The CDR3 DNA reads TGTGCCACCTCGAAACAGGGGGGACAGCCCCAGCATTTT.

The chain carries TRBV3-1 (or the pseudogene TRBV3-2) and TRBJ1-4, with TRBD1 as a possible D gene (6 bases). CDR1 is LGHDT and CDR2 is YNNKEL in the germline V gene (reference sequence). CDR3 length: 15 residues. Deletions cut 0 bases from V and 7 bases from J, with 12 bases between. CDR3 sequence reads: CASSQDRGRGEKLFF. CDR3 sequence (DNA): TGTGCCAGCAGCCAAGACAGGGGACGGGGTGAAAAACTGTTTTTT.

The rearrangement uses TRBV9 and TRBJ1-6; D possibly corresponds to TRBD1 (5 bases). In germline, CDR1 is SGDLS, CDR2 YYNGEE. The CDR3 runs 15 residues. V was trimmed by 4 bases and J by 8 bases, leaving 16 bases between them. The CDR3 loop is CASSLQVTPDSPLHF. The CDR3 DNA reads as TGTGCCAGCAGCTTACAGGTTACTCCCGATTCACCCCTCCACTTT. The variable domain in full, with the rest retrieved from reference TRBV9 and TRBJ1-6, is DSGVTQTPKHLITATGQRVTLRCSPRSGDLSVYWYQQSLDQGLQFLIQYYNGEERAKGNILERFSAQQFPDLHSELNLSSLELGDSALYFCASSLQVTPDSPLHFGNGTRLTVT.

J is TRBJ1-5 and V is TRBV6-5; D gene uncertain. CDR1 is MNHEY and CDR2 is SVGAGI in the germline V gene. The V end was cut by 0 bases, the J end by 1 base, with 7 bases between. This CDR3 has 15 amino acids. This CDR3 is CASSYSLESNQPQHF. CDR3 in DNA: TGTGCCAGCAGTTACTCGTTGGAGAGCAATCAGCCCCAGCATTTT.

V usage is TRBV27 and J usage is TRBJ1-5; maybe TRBD1 (5 bases). Germline-derived CDR1 and CDR2 are MNHEY and SMNVEV (reference sequence). V was cut by 0 bases and J by 5 bases, with 14 bases left in between. The CDR3 is made up of 16 amino acids. This CDR3 reads CASSLSRAGGDQPQHF. As DNA, the CDR3 is TGTGCCAGCAGTTTATCTCGGGCGGGGGGTGATCAGCCCCAGCATTTT.

This clone showed up just once. The chain combines TRBV9 with TRBJ2-7, with D possibly TRBD1 on 6 matching bases. The CDR3 consists of 15 residues. CDR1 and CDR2 from the germline V gene are SGDLS and YYNGEE. Trimming cost V 2 bases and J 1 base, with 13 bases left between them. CDR3 in amino acids: CASSVGGQYSYEQYF. The CDR3 DNA follows: TGTGCCAGCAGCGTTGGTGGACAGTATTCCTACGAGCAGTACTTC.

This clone has more than one count but fewer than ten. The chain joins TRBV7-3 to TRBJ2-4, with a tentative D call TRBD2 (6 bases). The V end lost 1 base, the J end lost 5 bases, and 12 bases lay between the germline ends. CDR1 is SGHTA, CDR2 FQGTGA, per germline. The CDR3 is 15 amino acids. The CDR3 nucleotides read TGTGCCAGCAGCTTAAGGTCAGGAGGGGAAAACATTCAGTACTTC. Translated, it gives CASSLRSGGENIQYF.

The V gene is TRBV7-8, the J gene TRBJ2-7, with D possibly TRBD1 on 6 matching bases. V lost 1 base to trimming and J lost 1 base, with 17 bases between them. CDR3 length equals 17 residues. The germline CDR1 and CDR2 sequences are SGHVS and FQNEAQ. The chain's CDR3 is CASSLVGTPHNSYEQYF. The CDR3 DNA reads TGTGCCAGCAGCTTAGTTGGGACACCTCATAATTCCTACGAGCAGTACTTC.

This sequence joins TRBV5-1 and TRBJ1-5; D might be TRBD1 (5 bases). Trimming shortened V by 4 bases and J by 3 bases, and 17 bases separated the two germline ends. The CDR3 has 16 amino acids. Per germline, CDR1 SGHRS and CDR2 YFSETQ. The CDR3 sequence is CASSLTPDSYNQPQHF. CDR3 sequence (DNA): TGCGCCAGCAGCCTGACTCCAGACAGTTACAATCAGCCCCAGCATTTT. Supplemented by reference TRBV5-1 and TRBJ1-5, the full variable domain reads KAGVTQTPRYLIKTRGQQVTLSCSPISGHRSVSWYQQTPGQGLQFLFEYFSETQRNKGNFPGRFSGRQFSNSRSEMNVSTLELGDSALYLCASSLTPDSYNQPQHFGDGTRLSIL.

This clone has more than one count but fewer than ten. The genes are TRBV3-1 (or the pseudogene TRBV3-2) and TRBJ2-7; D possibly corresponds to TRBD1 (6 bases). Between the trimmed V and J ends, which lost 5 bases and 3 bases, there was a span of 11 bases. The CDR3 sequence is 13 residues long. CDR1 is LGHDT, CDR2 YNNKEL, per germline (reference sequence). CDR3 residues: CASSVPQGYEQYF. DNA of the CDR3: TGTGCCAGCAGCGTCCCACAGGGCTACGAGCAGTACTTC.

This chain connects TRBV6-2 or TRBV6-3 to TRBJ1-1, with TRBD1 as a possible D gene (6 bases). CDR3 length: 13 residues. The V gene lost 5 bases and the J gene lost 5 bases, with 12 bases spanning the gap. The germline V gene has CDR1 MNHEY and CDR2 SVGEGT. CDR3: CASSLTGITEAFF. The CDR3 bases are TGTGCCAGCAGTCTCACAGGGATAACTGAAGCTTTCTTT.

The gene calls are TRBV4-3 and TRBJ2-7; 8 positions agree with TRBD1. The CDR3 has 14 amino acids. Unmatched junction bases numbered 3, after V lost 5 bases and J lost 0 bases. Germline loops: CDR1 LGHNA, CDR2 YSLEER. The CDR3 here is CASSADRASYEQYF. CDR3 in DNA: TGCGCCAGCAGCGCGGACAGGGCCTCCTACGAGCAGTACTTC.

This clone was picked up one time. CDR3 in amino acids: CASSQSPFPGGSSPLHF. The CDR3 nucleotides read TGTGCCAGCAGCCAAAGTCCTTTCCCAGGAGGGAGTTCACCCCTCCACTTT. The V gene is TRBV9, the J gene TRBJ1-6; no firm D call. The CDR3 extends over 17 amino acids. CDR1 SGDLS and CDR2 YYNGEE come from the germline V gene. The germline V and J ends were trimmed by 4 bases and 9 bases, with 23 bases remaining between them.

This clone was detected only once. V and J are TRBV27 and TRBJ1-2, with 8 bases lining up with TRBD1. This CDR3 is built from 11 residues. The germline V gene encodes CDR1 MNHEY and CDR2 SMNVEV (reference sequence). J gave up 6 bases and V 9 bases, and 3 bases lay outside the gene matches. CDR3 in amino acids: CARRQGNGYTF. The CDR3 bases are TGTGCCAGACGACAGGGGAATGGCTACACCTTC.

This clone was observed a single time. The chain employs TRBV12-2 and TRBJ2-3; the table gives TRBD2 as D, unverified against the DNA. TRBV12-2 is a pseudogene. The CDR3 totals 15 residues. In DNA form, the CDR3 reads TGTGCAAGTCGCTTAACTAGCGGGAGCACAGATACGCAGTATTTT. Translating it yields CASRLTSGSTDTQYF.

The chain couples TRBV3-1 (or the pseudogene TRBV3-2) to TRBJ2-3; 9 positions agree with TRBD2. J was trimmed by 3 bases and V by 5 bases; bases with no gene match: 6. The CDR3 loop spans 15 amino acids. CDR1 and CDR2 (germline): LGHDT, YNNKEL (reference sequence). For the CDR3, the DNA is TGTGCCAGCAGCTACGCACTAGCGGGTACAGATACGCAGTATTTT. Amino acid sequence: CASSYALAGTDTQYF.

This chain joins TRBV24-1 and TRBJ2-3; the match to TRBD2 covers 13 bases. Germline V CDR1 and CDR2: KGHDR, SFDVKD. CDR3 size: 17 residues. Unmatched junction bases numbered 7, after V lost 4 bases and J lost 4 bases. CDR3 protein: CATSDPGTSGKSDTQYF. Here the CDR3 DNA reads TGTGCCACCAGTGACCCAGGGACTAGCGGGAAATCAGATACGCAGTATTTT.

The chain combines TRBV6-4 with TRBJ2-1; possible D gene TRBD2, 5 bases. This CDR3 has 15 amino acids. Trimming left V 0 bases short and J 9 bases short, with 15 bases between. Germline V gene data show CDR1 as MRHNA and CDR2 as SNTAGT. CDR3 bases: TGTGCCAGCAGTGACTCGAGTCTCGGACGGGGTGAGCAGTTCTTC. Translated, it gives CASSDSSLGRGEQFF.

This sequence joins TRBV2 and TRBJ2-1, with TRBD2 as a possible D gene (5 bases). Germline V gene sequence: CDR1 SNHLY, CDR2 FYNNEI. The CDR3 totals 14 residues. V lost 3 bases to trimming and J lost 7 bases, with 13 bases between them. CDR3 bases: TGTGCCAGCAGTGAGGTTGGGAGCTCTAATGAGCAGTTCTTC. This gives the protein CASSEVGSSNEQFF. The variable domain in full, with the rest retrieved from reference TRBV2 and TRBJ2-1, is EPEVTQTPSHQVTQMGQEVILRCVPISNHLYFYWYRQILGQKVEFLVSFYNNEISEKSEIFDDQFSVERPDGSNFTLKIRSTKLEDSAMYFCASSEVGSSNEQFFGPGTRLTVL.

This clone has just one count. The rearrangement uses TRBV5-1 and TRBJ1-1; 7 bases match TRBD1. Trimming took 4 bases from V and 4 from J; bases not matched to a gene: 4. The CDR3 runs to 13 residues. Germline V lookup: CDR1 SGHRS, CDR2 YFSETQ. The CDR3 loop is CASSIGQATEAFF. CDR3 DNA: TGCGCCAGCAGCATCGGACAGGCCACTGAAGCTTTCTTT.

The rearrangement joins TRBV6-5 to TRBJ1-1; the D is unclear. Germline loops: CDR1 MNHEY, CDR2 SVGAGI. The CDR3 loop spans 13 amino acids. V lost 6 bases to trimming and J lost 2 bases, with 10 bases between them. CDR3 nucleotides: TGTGCCAGCAGCCAAACGAGTAACACTGAAGCTTTCTTT. It is translated as CASSQTSNTEAFF.

The V and J genes are TRBV29-1 and TRBJ1-2, with D perhaps TRBD1 (5 bases). The CDR3 loop spans 13 amino acids. The V and J ends lost 5 bases and 4 bases respectively, with 14 bases between them. Germline values: CDR1 SQVTM, CDR2 ANQGSEA. The CDR3 region is CSVQEPGLYGYTF. The DNA for the CDR3 is TGCAGCGTTCAGGAACCGGGACTCTATGGCTACACCTTC.

The chain uses TRBV6-1 and TRBJ2-1; D is possibly TRBD1 (6 bases). The CDR3 length is 15 residues. V was pared by 1 base and J by 3 bases, with 10 bases between. Germline CDR1 MNHNS, CDR2 SASEGT. CDR3 DNA: TGTGCCAGCAGTGAAGGGTACAGGGTCTACAATGAGCAGTTCTTC. Translating it yields CASSEGYRVYNEQFF.